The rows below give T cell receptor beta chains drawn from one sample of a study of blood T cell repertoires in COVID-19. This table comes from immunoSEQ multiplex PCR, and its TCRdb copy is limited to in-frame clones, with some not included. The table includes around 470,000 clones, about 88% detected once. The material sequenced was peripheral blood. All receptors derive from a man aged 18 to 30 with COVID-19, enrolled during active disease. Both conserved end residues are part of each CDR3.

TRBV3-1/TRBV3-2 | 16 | CASSQDSGGPYNEQFF
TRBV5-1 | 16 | CASSLPGSAGANVLTF
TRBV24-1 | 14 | CATSDGGGRDTQYF
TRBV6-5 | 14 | CASRLGQPTAEAFF
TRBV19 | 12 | CASSIGATEAFF
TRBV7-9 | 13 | CASSVTERETQYF
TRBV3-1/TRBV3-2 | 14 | CASSQAMSTDTQYF
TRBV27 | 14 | CASSARQGPYEQYF
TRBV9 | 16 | CASSAMTGTGRETQYF
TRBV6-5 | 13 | CASADRVNSPLHF
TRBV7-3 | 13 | CASSVDFAYEQYF
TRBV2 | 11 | CASIRRVEQFF
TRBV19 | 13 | CASKSSHAYEQYF
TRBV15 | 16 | CATSRGTGGSNQPQHF
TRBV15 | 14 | CATSREGTSYEQYF
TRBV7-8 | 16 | CASSSTAGYSNQPQHF
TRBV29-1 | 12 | CSVVTPGETQYF
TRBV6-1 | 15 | CASSDNTGGSDEQYF
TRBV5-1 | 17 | CASSLVTSGGAADTQYF
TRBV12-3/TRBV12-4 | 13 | CASSLQANTEAFF
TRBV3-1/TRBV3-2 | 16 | CASSPGTRGFNEKLFF
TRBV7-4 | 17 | CASSADSGGENTGELFF
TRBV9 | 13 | CATSRGGYDTQYF
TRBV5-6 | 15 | CASSLGGGSYNEQFF
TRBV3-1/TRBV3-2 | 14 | CASSRRGPNYGYTF
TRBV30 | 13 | CAWDREGTDTQYF
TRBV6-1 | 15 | CASSEEMSGKYGYTF
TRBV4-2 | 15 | CASSLVAQDKNIQYF
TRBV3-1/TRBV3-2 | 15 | CASSLGARGRYEQYF
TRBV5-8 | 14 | CASSSTLDQETQYF
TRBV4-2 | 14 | CASSQDSGINEQFF
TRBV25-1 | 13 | CASSEGGQETQYF
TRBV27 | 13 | CASGRSNRAEAFF
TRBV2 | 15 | CASSPLAGTGNEQFF
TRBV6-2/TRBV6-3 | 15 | CASSLAGTGRAEAFF
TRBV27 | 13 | CASSPGWNQPQHF
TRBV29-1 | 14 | CSVEDRTGLYGYTF
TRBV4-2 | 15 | CASSQDRDSASPLHF
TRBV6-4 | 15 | CASQREGGSYNEQFF
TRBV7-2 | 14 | CASRAGISGNTIYF
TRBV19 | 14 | CASSWLGGSDTQYF
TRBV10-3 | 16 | CAISERGGNYQETQYF
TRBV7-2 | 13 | CASSSGGHAEQYF
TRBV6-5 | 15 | CASSLGGQGNQPQHF
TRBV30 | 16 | CAWSVLPSGRAGELFF
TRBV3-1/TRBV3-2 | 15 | CASSHARIAGNTIYF
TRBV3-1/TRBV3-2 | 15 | CASSQDSSGANVLTF
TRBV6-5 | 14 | CASRPWGGEETQYF
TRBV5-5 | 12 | CASSFPGETQYF
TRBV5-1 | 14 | CASSLLANTDTQYF
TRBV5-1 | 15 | CASSIGTAGANVLTF
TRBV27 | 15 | CASRESGRDSNEQFF
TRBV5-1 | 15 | CASSLFQGESYGYTF
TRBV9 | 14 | CASSPPGRGYEQYF
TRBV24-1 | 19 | CATSDRGVFRAEIIYEQYF